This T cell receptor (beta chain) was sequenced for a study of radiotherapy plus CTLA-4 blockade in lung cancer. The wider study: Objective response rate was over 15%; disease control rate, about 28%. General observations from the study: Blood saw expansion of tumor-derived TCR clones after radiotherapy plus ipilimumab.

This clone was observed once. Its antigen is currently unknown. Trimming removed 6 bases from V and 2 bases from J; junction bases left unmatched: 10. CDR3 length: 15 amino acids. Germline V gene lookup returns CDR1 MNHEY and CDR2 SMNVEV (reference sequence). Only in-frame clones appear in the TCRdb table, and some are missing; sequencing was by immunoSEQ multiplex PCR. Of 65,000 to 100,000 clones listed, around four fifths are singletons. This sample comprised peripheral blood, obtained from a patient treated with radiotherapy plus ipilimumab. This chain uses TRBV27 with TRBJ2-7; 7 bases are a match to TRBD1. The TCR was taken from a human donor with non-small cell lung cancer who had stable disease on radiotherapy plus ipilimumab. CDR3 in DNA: TGTGCCAGCAGCCAACGACAGGGCGGGCCCTACGAGCAGTACTTC. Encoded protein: CASSQRQGGPYEQYF.